This TCR beta chain appears in the sequencing data of a study of T cell repertoires in cytomegalovirus infection. Study in general: HLA-B-restricted CMV epitopes that are well studied were used alongside recently identified HLA-C-restricted ones.

In germline, CDR1 is SGHTA, CDR2 FQGNSA. The CDR3 has 15 residues. The V and J ends lost 5 bases and 5 bases respectively, with 18 bases between them. For this clonotype: The antigen remains unidentified.

Each CDR3 protein gets one entry after TCRdb re-called the reads with MiXCR. The profile shows about 60,000 distinct CDR3 sequences, 20% of them singletons. Study-wide results and caveats: CMV-specific TCR beta clonotypes restricted by HLA-C dominated the ex vivo response.

The chain recombines TRBV7-2 with TRBJ1-2, with D possibly TRBD1 on 6 matching bases. The sequence came from a human donor in good health (CMV status not recorded). Some clones in this sample may be carry-over from other donors' samples. The sample was CD8+ T cells from cultured PBMCs, taken from culture after CMV antigen stimulation. CDR3 protein: CASSTSRTVAYGYTF. CDR3 coding DNA: TGTGCCAGCAGCACAAGTCGGACAGTTGCTTATGGCTACACCTTC.